The rows below give T cell receptor beta chains drawn from one sample of a study of T cells in Graves' hyperthyroidism and ophthalmopathy. TCRdb ran MiXCR on the multiplex PCR reads and lists one entry per CDR3 protein. Of roughly 750,000 distinct CDR3 sequences listed, around 15% were seen once; the top ten hold under 10%. Sequencing was performed on blood. These receptors came from a man aged 18 to 30 with Graves' hyperthyroidism. Both conserved end residues are part of each CDR3. D genes are given only for firm matches. Clone size appears in some rows only: once, few, many, or a class for an expanded clone.

V gene	D gene	J gene	clone size	CDR3 DNA	CDR3 protein
TRBV28	NA	TRBJ1-2	many	TGTGCCAGCAGTTTATGGGGAGGGCGCGGCTACACCTTC	CASSLWGGRGYTF
TRBV15	NA	TRBJ2-1	many	TGTGCCACCAGCAGAGACCGACAGGAGGACTACAATGAGCAGTTCTTC	CATSRDRQEDYNEQFF
TRBV6-5	NA	TRBJ1-1	few	TGTGCCAGCAGTTACGGGGCTTTGACTGAAGCTTTCTTT	CASSYGALTEAFF
TRBV9	NA	TRBJ2-1	NA	TGTGCCAGCAGCACAAGGGGTGGCACCTACAATGAGCAGTTCTTC	CASSTRGGTYNEQFF
TRBV19	NA	TRBJ1-2	NA	TGTGCCAGTAGCCGGGGACACTTGAATGGCTACACCTTC	CASSRGHLNGYTF
TRBV12-3/TRBV12-4	TRBD1	TRBJ2-1	few	TGTGCCAGCAGTTTTAATAGGGGGCCCACCAGCTCCTACAATGAGCAGTTCTTC	CASSFNRGPTSSYNEQFF
TRBV7-9	NA	TRBJ2-7	many	TGTGCCAGCAGCTCAGGGGTTTCCTACGAGCAGTACTTC	CASSSGVSYEQYF
TRBV12-3/TRBV12-4	NA	TRBJ2-7	NA	TGTGCCAGCAGTTTTCTGTACCATAGGGGCTACGAGCAGTACTTC	CASSFLYHRGYEQYF
TRBV12-3/TRBV12-4	NA	TRBJ2-5	many	TGTGCCAGCCAGGTCCGGTCCACCGAGACCCAGTACTTC	CASQVRSTETQYF
TRBV28	NA	TRBJ2-6	NA	TGTGCCAGCAGAAGGCCAACTGGGGCCAACGTCCTGACTTTC	CASRRPTGANVLTF
TRBV7-2	NA	TRBJ1-1	once	TGTGCCAGCAGCTTAGTACCTAACAAGTTTTTCTTT	CASSLVPNKFFF
TRBV2	NA	TRBJ2-3	NA	TGTGCCAGCACAGTGGAGCGGGCACGTACGCAGTATTTT	CASTVERARTQYF
TRBV20-1	TRBD1	TRBJ1-2	NA	TGCAGTGCTGCTCCCCCGGGACAGGTTTTCTATGGCTACACCTTC	CSAAPPGQVFYGYTF
TRBV9	TRBD2	TRBJ2-1	few	TGTGCCAGCAGCCCCCGGACTAGCGGAGGCAATGAGCAGTTCTTC	CASSPRTSGGNEQFF
TRBV20-1	NA	TRBJ2-7	few	TGCAGTGCTAGAGAGGGCGGGGACAGCTCCTACGAGCAGTACTTC	CSAREGGDSSYEQYF
TRBV11-2	TRBD1	TRBJ2-7	few	TGTGCCAGCAGCCCCTTGGACAGGGGTTCCTACGAGCAGTACTTC	CASSPLDRGSYEQYF
TRBV20-1	NA	TRBJ2-2	NA	TGCAGTGCTCCAGGCTTGGGGGGCTTGAACACCGGGGAGCTGTTTTTT	CSAPGLGGLNTGELFF
TRBV7-9	NA	TRBJ1-2	few	TGTGCAAGCGGAAAGAACTATGGCTACACCTTC	CASGKNYGYTF
TRBV28	NA	TRBJ1-5	few	TGTGCCAGCAGTTTGGGAATACGGGTCGGTCAGCCCCAGCATTTT	CASSLGIRVGQPQHF
TRBV12-3/TRBV12-4	NA	TRBJ2-4	NA	TGTGCCAGCAGTGCCCCCGAGGGGCCGGGGAACATTCAGTACTTC	CASSAPEGPGNIQYF
TRBV20-1	NA	TRBJ2-3	NA	TGCAGTGCTAGTGAGCGGGCTTGGTATACGCAGTATTTT	CSASERAWYTQYF
TRBV28	NA	TRBJ2-1	many	TGTGCCAGCAGTTTGGGCCGGCATGAGCAGTTCTTC	CASSLGRHEQFF
TRBV30	TRBD1	TRBJ2-7	many	TGTGCCTACCGGGACAGGGATTCCTACGAGCAGTACTTC	CAYRDRDSYEQYF
TRBV28	TRBD1	TRBJ2-7	many	TGTGCCAGCAGCTTGGGGACAGGGCGAAAGAACGAGCAGTACTTC	CASSLGTGRKNEQYF
TRBV11-3	NA	TRBJ2-1	many	TGTGCCAGCAGCTTACGTAGCGGCAGCTCCTACAATGAGCAGTTCTTC	CASSLRSGSSYNEQFF
TRBV9	TRBD1	TRBJ2-5	NA	TGTGCCAGCAGCGTAGGAAAAGGAGGGACAGGGATACAAGAGACCCAGTACTTC	CASSVGKGGTGIQETQYF
TRBV12-5	NA	TRBJ2-5	few	TGTGCTAGTGGTTCCGGGGCCTGGGAGACCCAGTACTTC	CASGSGAWETQYF
TRBV20-1	TRBD1	TRBJ1-1	NA	TGCAGTGCTAGAATAGGACAGGTTCTGAACACTGAAGCTTTCTTT	CSARIGQVLNTEAFF
TRBV15	NA	TRBJ1-6	few	TGTGCCACCAGCAGTCACCTAAACAGGGTCTATAATTCACCCCTCCACTTT	CATSSHLNRVYNSPLHF
TRBV11-2	TRBD1	TRBJ2-6	many	TGTGCCAGCAGCTTAGATTGGACAGGGACTGGGGCCAACGTCCTGACTTTC	CASSLDWTGTGANVLTF
TRBV7-9	TRBD1	TRBJ1-2	NA	TGTGCCAGCACGAGGACAGGCTCTCAAAACTATGGCTACACCTTC	CASTRTGSQNYGYTF
TRBV5-1	TRBD1	TRBJ2-7	many	TGCGCCAGCAGCTTTGGACCGACAGGGGACGAGCAGTACTTC	CASSFGPTGDEQYF
TRBV11-3	TRBD2	TRBJ2-5	NA	TGTGCCAGCAGCCCAGCCGGGCTAGCGGGCGTCCAAGAGACCCAGTACTTC	CASSPAGLAGVQETQYF
TRBV9	NA	TRBJ2-1	many	TGTGCCAGCAGCGCGTTTCTCGGGGACAATGAGCAGTTCTTC	CASSAFLGDNEQFF
TRBV27	NA	TRBJ1-2	few	TGTGCCAGCAGTTTAGAGGGTGCGAGTGGCTACACCTTC	CASSLEGASGYTF
TRBV11-3	NA	TRBJ2-5	many	TGTGCCAGCAGCTTAGAAGGGGCCCTAGGTCTGCCGGAGACCCAGTACTTC	CASSLEGALGLPETQYF
TRBV5-6	NA	TRBJ2-1	many	TGTGCCAGCAGCCCCTCGGGGGGCAGTTGGGGTGAGCAGTTCTTC	CASSPSGGSWGEQFF
TRBV2	TRBD2	TRBJ2-1	many	TGTGCCAGCAGCGTGAAGCGGGAGGGCCTTAATGAGCAGTTCTTC	CASSVKREGLNEQFF
TRBV20-1	TRBD2	TRBJ2-2	many	TGCAGTGCGCGCCCACTAGCGGGAGGGACCGGGGAGCTGTTTTTT	CSARPLAGGTGELFF
TRBV30	TRBD1	TRBJ2-3	NA	TGTGCCCAGGGGGCGGTGGATACGCAGTATTTT	CAQGAVDTQYF
TRBV7-9	TRBD2	TRBJ2-2	NA	TGTGCCAGCAGCCCCTGGGTAGCGGGAGGGAACACCGGGGAGCTGTTTTTT	CASSPWVAGGNTGELFF
TRBV2	NA	TRBJ2-1	many	TGTGCCAGCAGTGAAGTGGAATTTAATGAGCAGTTCTTC	CASSEVEFNEQFF
TRBV5-5	NA	TRBJ2-3	NA	TGTGCCAGCAGCAAAGGCGGCTCGGAAGATACGCAGTATTTT	CASSKGGSEDTQYF
TRBV2	NA	TRBJ2-1	many	TGTGCCAGCAGTGAGTCTCGGCGGTACAATGAGCAGTTCTTC	CASSESRRYNEQFF
TRBV27	NA	TRBJ2-7	many	TGTGCCAGCAGTTTCTTGGGTTCTTCGGGGTACGAGCAGTACTTC	CASSFLGSSGYEQYF
TRBV3-1	TRBD2	TRBJ2-7	NA	TGTGCCAGCAGCCAAGATAGCGGGAGTTACGTGCAGTACTTC	CASSQDSGSYVQYF
TRBV20-1	NA	TRBJ2-5	few	TGCAGTGCTAGAGTCAAGGGGAGGCGGTACCAAGAGACCCAGTACTTC	CSARVKGRRYQETQYF
TRBV6-1	NA	TRBJ1-1	many	TGTGCCAGCAGAGACATTCCGGGAGGCAACATCGAAGCTTTCTTT	CASRDIPGGNIEAFF
TRBV6-2/TRBV6-3	NA	TRBJ1-5	few	TGTGCCAGCAGATACCCAGGACAGAATCAGCCCCAGCATTTT	CASRYPGQNQPQHF
TRBV2	NA	TRBJ2-5	many	TGTGCCAGCAGCCCGACCCTAGGGGAGACCCAGTACTTC	CASSPTLGETQYF
TRBV28	NA	TRBJ2-1	many	TGTGCCAGCAGTTTGACCGGGAGCGGGAATGAGCAGTTCTTC	CASSLTGSGNEQFF
TRBV30	NA	TRBJ1-4	NA	TGTGCCTGGAGTGATCCTCAGGGCCTTGATGAAAAACTGTTTTTT	CAWSDPQGLDEKLFF
TRBV2	NA	TRBJ1-1	many	TGTGCCAGCGGTCAGTGGGGGAACACTGAAGCTTTCTTT	CASGQWGNTEAFF